This passage covers 2 T cell receptor beta chains from one sample sequenced in a study of cytomegalovirus exposure and HLA in healthy donors. Assay used: immunoSEQ multiplex PCR; TCRdb lists only in-frame clones, some missing. The table includes about 160,000 clones, about 96% detected once. The sample consisted of PBMCs. The receptors originated from a woman aged 18 to 35 in good health and CMV-seronegative.

V and J are TRBV29-1 and TRBJ2-7; TRBD1 is a possible D gene (6 bases). The germline V gene encodes CDR1 SQVTM and CDR2 ANQGSEA. V was clipped by 5 bases and J by 8 bases, with 16 bases between them. The CDR3 runs to 12 residues. The CDR3 DNA follows: TGCAGCGTTTGGGGGCAGGGTTTACAGCAGTACTTC. This codes for CSVWGQGLQQYF.

The V and J genes are TRBV7-2 and TRBJ2-7; D remains ambiguous. CDR3 length equals 14 residues. The ends were cut back, 1 base at V and 3 bases at J, with 10 bases in the middle. CDR1 is SGHTA and CDR2 is FQGNSA in the germline V gene. The CDR3 loop is CASSLGHRGYEQYF. The CDR3 DNA sequence: TGTGCCAGCAGCTTAGGGCACCGAGGCTACGAGCAGTACTTC.